The next 13 T cell receptor beta chains were all read from a single sample in a study of T cell responses to AZD1222 COVID-19 vaccine. Sequenced by immunoSEQ multiplex PCR; TCRdb stores in-frame clones only, minus some. The data show about 120,000 clones, 90% to 95% seen once. The material was peripheral blood, obtained on day 0 of AZD1222 vaccination. All receptors come from an adult in good health.

To note about this clone: This sample also contains other DNA sequences that code for the same CDR3. This chain connects TRBV7-9 to TRBJ2-7; no firm D call. V lost 1 base and J 4 bases, leaving 5 bases between the germline ends. The CDR3 is made up of 12 amino acids. Per germline, CDR1 SEHNR and CDR2 FQNEAQ (reference sequence). CDR3 sequence reads: CASSLVSYEQYF. The CDR3 DNA follows: TGTGCCAGCAGCTTAGTGTCTTACGAGCAGTACTTC.

The chain has TRBV7-9 and TRBJ2-7; D might be TRBD1 or TRBD2, each matching 6 bases. The CDR3 length is 16 residues. The V gene's germline CDR1 is SEHNR and CDR2 FQNEAQ (reference sequence). V was shortened by 4 bases and J by 1 base, with 17 bases between the two germline ends. This CDR3 is CASSYPHWGASYEQYF. CDR3 nucleotides: TGTGCCAGCAGCTACCCACATTGGGGGGCATCCTACGAGCAGTACTTC.

About this clone itself: The sample contains more than one DNA sequence encoding this CDR3. V and J are TRBV6-4 and TRBJ2-3; D call uncertain. Germline V gives CDR1 MRHNA, CDR2 SNTAGT. The V end was cut by 2 bases, the J end by 2 bases, with 5 bases between. The CDR3 totals 13 residues. The CDR3 coding sequence is TGTGCCAGCAGTGACAGCGACACAGATACGCAGTATTTT. Translating gives CASSDSDTDTQYF.

The chain recombines TRBV10-1 with TRBJ2-2; 7 nucleotides agree with TRBD2. The junction had 6 bases not matched to a gene; V was cut back by 7 bases and J by 4 bases. The CDR3 has 14 residues. Per germline, CDR1 WNHNN and CDR2 SYGVQD (reference sequence). The CDR3 here is CASKRDRLTGELFF. The CDR3 bases are TGCGCCAGCAAGCGGGATCGGCTCACCGGGGAGCTGTTTTTT.

The V and J genes are TRBV15 and TRBJ1-2; a possible D gene is TRBD1 (5 bases). Trimming removed 11 bases from V and 3 bases from J, with 19 bases in between. Germline V CDR1 and CDR2: LNHNV, YYDKDF (reference sequence). This CDR3 has 14 residues. CDR3 amino acids: CAAGDQKSHYGYTF. The DNA of the CDR3 is TGTGCCGCGGGGGACCAAAAGTCTCACTATGGCTACACCTTC. Full variable domain (remainder filled in from reference TRBV15 and TRBJ1-2): DAMVIQNPRYQVTQFGKPVTLSCSQTLNHNVMYWYQQKSSQAPKLLFHYYDKDFNNEADTPDNFQSRRPNTSFCFLDIRSPGLGDTAMYLCAAGDQKSHYGYTFGSGTRLTVV.

The chain joins TRBV6-5 to TRBJ1-6; D is unclear. Deletions cut 4 bases from V and 15 bases from J, with 13 bases between. Germline lookup yields CDR1 MNHEY and CDR2 SVGAGI. The CDR3 extends over 12 amino acids. Here the CDR3 DNA reads TGTGCCAGCAGTTCTAACCTCTATTACCTCCACTTT. It yields the protein CASSSNLYYLHF.

This chain joins TRBV6-5 and TRBJ1-3; D not certain. Germline V gene data show CDR1 as MNHEY and CDR2 as SVGAGI. The CDR3 loop spans 14 amino acids. The V and J ends lost 7 bases and 3 bases respectively, with 13 bases between them. The CDR3 DNA follows: TGTGCCAGCACCTTAAGTCGTTATGGAAACACCATATATTTT. It codes for CASTLSRYGNTIYF.

The V call is TRBV28, the J call TRBJ2-7, with 7 bases identical to TRBD2. J lost 1 base, V lost 5 bases, and 8 bases had no gene match. The CDR3 length is 15 residues. Germline V gives CDR1 MDHEN, CDR2 SYDVKM. CDR3 DNA: TGTGCCAGCAGTCCAGGAGGAGCGGGGTCCTACGAGCAGTACTTC. This encodes CASSPGGAGSYEQYF.

J is TRBJ1-5 and V is TRBV28; 12 bases are a match to TRBD1. The CDR3 extends over 15 amino acids. J was trimmed by 6 bases and V by 6 bases; bases with no gene match: 6. Germline V gene sequence: CDR1 MDHEN, CDR2 SYDVKM. This CDR3 is CASSLGTGGAQPQHF. CDR3 bases: TGTGCCAGCAGCCTCGGGACAGGGGGCGCTCAGCCCCAGCATTTT.

V usage is TRBV18 and J usage is TRBJ1-5; TRBD1 might be the D (6 bases). The V end was cut by 3 bases, the J end by 2 bases, with 14 bases between. From germline, CDR1 is KGHSH and CDR2 LQKENI. The CDR3 has 16 residues. In nucleotides, the CDR3 is TGTGCCAGCTCACCCCCGTGGGGGGCGGGCAATCAGCCCCAGCATTTT. Translation: CASSPPWGAGNQPQHF.

This clone occurred once. V is TRBV6-4 and J is TRBJ1-5; 7 positions match TRBD1. Germline V gene lookup returns CDR1 MRHNA and CDR2 SNTAGT. There are 18 residues in the CDR3. The V and J ends lost 2 bases and 7 bases, in that order; junction bases with no gene match: 17. The CDR3 region has the DNA TGTGCCAGCAGTGACCCCCCCACAGACAGGGAGGGGGGACAGCCCCAGCATTTT. This translates into CASSDPPTDREGGQPQHF.

The V gene is TRBV3-1 (or the pseudogene TRBV3-2), the J gene TRBJ2-3; maybe TRBD1 (5 bases). With 4 bases removed from V and 4 bases from J, the gap between germline ends came to 15 bases. There are 15 residues in the CDR3. The V gene's germline CDR1 is LGHDT and CDR2 YNNKEL (reference sequence). CDR3 nucleotide sequence: TGTGCCAGCAGCCGCGGACCTTTACAGGCAGATACGCAGTATTTT. Encoded protein: CASSRGPLQADTQYF.

The gene calls are TRBV2 and TRBJ1-2; D gene unclear. Looked up from germline, CDR1 is SNHLY and CDR2 is FYNNEI. V lost 2 bases and J 4 bases, leaving 8 bases between the germline ends. This CDR3 is 13 amino acids long. CDR3 region: CASSERGRYGYTF. The CDR3 DNA reads as TGTGCCAGCAGTGAAAGAGGACGCTATGGCTACACCTTC.